This T cell receptor (beta chain) is drawn from a study of T cell repertoires in cytomegalovirus infection. Whole-study context: Through public TCR beta signatures, both CMV infection and matching HLA type were indicated.

Overall study findings and caveats: Dominating the ex vivo response were HLA-C-restricted CMV-specific TCR beta clonotypes. Adding up the frequency of public TCR beta families identified people who carried CMV plus the relevant HLA.

Comment on this clonotype: Its cognate antigen is unknown.

Trimming took 4 bases from V and 6 from J; bases not matched to a gene: 22. This CDR3 is built from 20 residues. Germline V gene lookup returns CDR1 LNHDA and CDR2 SQIVND (reference sequence). In TCRdb, the reads were re-called with MiXCR into one record per CDR3 protein. The profile shows around 130,000 distinct CDR3 sequences, more than 20% of them singletons. Material: PBMCs, sequenced either directly or after in vitro stimulation (not recorded which). This receptor was identified in a human donor in good health (CMV status not recorded). Some clones in this sample may be carry-over from other donors' samples. This chain connects TRBV19 to TRBJ2-1; 9 bases are shared with TRBD2. The DNA for the CDR3 is TGTGCCAGTAGTAAGGAGGGAACGGAGGCGGGAGGGCCTTACATCAATGAGCAGTTCTTC. The encoded protein is CASSKEGTEAGGPYINEQFF.